The 2 T cell receptor beta chains below all came from one sample that was sequenced in a study of shared clonotypes between healthy human individuals. TCRdb's copy holds only in-frame clones and misses some; the assay was immunoSEQ multiplex PCR. The sample yields about 1.5 million clones, around 98% seen once. The sequencing sample was made of naive CD4+ T cells sorted from blood. The subset was: CD45RA+ positively selected. All receptors come from a man aged 25-40 years in good health.

The CDR3 nucleotides are TGTGCCAGTAGTATTGGGGGTTGGGGTCAGCCCCAGCATTTT. Its protein is CASSIGGWGQPQHF. The V and J genes are TRBV19 and TRBJ1-5; the D gene is possibly TRBD1 (5 bases). There are 14 residues in the CDR3. CDR1 is LNHDA and CDR2 is SQIVND in the germline V gene (reference sequence). The V gene lost 3 bases and the J gene lost 6 bases, with 12 bases spanning the gap.

The gene calls are TRBV30 and TRBJ2-7, with D possibly TRBD1 on 6 matching bases. V was shortened by 8 bases and J by 0 bases, with 11 bases between the two germline ends. The CDR3 totals 12 residues. CDR1 and CDR2 (germline): GTSNPN, SVGIG (reference sequence). CDR3 sequence reads: CASQGSSYEQYF. In nucleotides, the CDR3 is TGTGCCAGTCAGGGGAGCTCCTACGAGCAGTACTTC.